This TCR beta chain was identified in a study of blood T cells in healthy people across ages. It was with a sample-barcoded 5' primer and a J-beta primer mix that a second PCR of about 6 to 12 cycles was run. TCRdb passed the 5' RACE reads through MiXCR, listing each CDR3 protein once. This table has 600,000 to 900,000 distinct CDR3 sequences, about 26% appearing once. The CDR3 totals 13 residues. Trimming cost V 8 bases and J 5 bases; bases outside gene matches: 6. CDR1 MDHEN and CDR2 SYDVKM come from the germline V gene. The sample also formed part of further work on T cells of mothers and their children.

The V gene is TRBV28, the J gene TRBJ2-3; 8 nucleotides agree with TRBD1. The specimen was blood. The sequence came from a boy between 10 and 17 years old in good health. CDR3 nucleotide sequence: TGTGCCAGCGCCCAGGGGGCATTAGATACGCAGTATTTT. Amino acids: CASAQGALDTQYF.